These 12 T cell receptor beta chains were sequenced from one sample in a study of blood T cell repertoires in COVID-19. Method: immunoSEQ multiplex PCR; TCRdb's copy keeps in-frame clones and lacks some. This table has about 260,000 clones, about 88% appearing once. The sequencing input was PBMCs or T cells enriched from blood (not recorded which). Receptors were obtained from a woman aged 50 to 60 who had recovered from COVID-19.

V usage is TRBV7-2 and J usage is TRBJ2-1, with 14 bases identical to TRBD2. V shed 2 bases and J 7 bases; nucleotides not matched to a gene: 7. The CDR3 extends over 17 amino acids. Germline V CDR1 and CDR2: SGHTA, FQGNSA. The CDR3 here is CASSLNATSGRVNEQFF. DNA of the CDR3: TGTGCCAGCAGCTTAAATGCGACTAGCGGGAGGGTTAATGAGCAGTTCTTC.

This sequence joins TRBV19 and TRBJ1-4; 7 nucleotides agree with TRBD1. After removal of 3 bases from V and 3 bases from J, the junction contained 13 bases not matched to a gene. Germline V gene lookup returns CDR1 LNHDA and CDR2 SQIVND (reference sequence). This CDR3 is built from 18 residues. The CDR3 sequence: CASSIGRQGLIANEKLFF. As DNA, the CDR3 is TGTGCCAGTAGTATTGGTCGACAGGGATTGATTGCTAATGAAAAACTGTTTTTT.

This clone was detected once. The V gene is TRBV7-3, the J gene TRBJ1-2; 9 bases align to TRBD1. CDR3 length: 13 amino acids. Germline V gene data show CDR1 as SGHTA and CDR2 as FQGTGA. V lost 5 bases and J lost 5; bases outside the gene matches: 3. DNA for the CDR3: TGTGCCAGCAGCCGGGACAGGGCGTATGGCTACACCTTC. Translating it yields CASSRDRAYGYTF.

The chain couples TRBV24-1 to TRBJ2-1, with D tentatively TRBD2 (6 bases). The CDR3 has 15 amino acids. Per germline, CDR1 KGHDR and CDR2 SFDVKD. The V end was cut by 10 bases, the J end by 5 bases, with 20 bases between. CDR3 bases: TGTGCCACGGCGGGAAGCGGCGGCACTCACAATGAGCAGTTCTTC. This translates into CATAGSGGTHNEQFF.

The V gene is TRBV5-1, the J gene TRBJ2-3, with D possibly being TRBD1 (6 bases). In germline, CDR1 is SGHRS, CDR2 YFSETQ. The CDR3 spans 15 residues. Trimming pared 5 bases from V and 0 bases from J, leaving 13 bases between. CDR3: CASRKDSYSTDTQYF. For the CDR3, the DNA is TGCGCCAGCAGAAAGGACAGCTACAGCACAGATACGCAGTATTTT.

V gene TRBV6-6 combines with J gene TRBJ2-7; 7 nucleotides agree with TRBD1. Germline lookup yields CDR1 MNHNY and CDR2 SVGAGI (reference sequence). The V gene end was trimmed by 0 bases and the J gene end by 4 bases; junction bases not matched to a gene: 0. The CDR3 runs to 13 residues. This chain's CDR3 is CASSYSDRYEQYF. The DNA of the CDR3 is TGTGCCAGCAGTTACTCGGACAGGTACGAGCAGTACTTC.

The V gene is TRBV7-8, the J gene TRBJ1-6; tentative D call: TRBD1 (6 bases). The CDR3 has 17 residues. V gave up 0 bases and J gave up 6 bases, with 15 bases separating them. Germline CDR1 SGHVS, CDR2 FQNEAQ. The CDR3 here is CASSLARPGQTNSPLHF. The CDR3 region has the DNA TGTGCCAGCAGCTTAGCACGTCCCGGACAGACTAATTCACCCCTCCACTTT.

The rearrangement links TRBV21-1 to TRBJ2-5; TRBD1 was called by the table and not checked on the DNA. TRBV21-1 is a documented pseudogene. The CDR3 has 14 residues. CDR3 residues: CASGCRVGKETQYF. CDR3 nucleotides: TGTGCCAGCGGGTGCAGGGTAGGTAAAGAGACCCAGTACTTC.

V usage is TRBV7-3 and J usage is TRBJ2-7; TRBD2 matches at 9 bases. The CDR3 consists of 15 residues. Trimming at V came to 5 bases and at J to 4 bases, leaving 9 bases not matched to a gene. Per germline, CDR1 SGHTA and CDR2 FQGTGA. DNA for the CDR3: TGTGCCAGCAGCCCCACGGGTAGCGGGAGTTACGAGCAGTACTTC. This encodes CASSPTGSGSYEQYF.

This clone occurred once. The chain couples TRBV19 to TRBJ2-7; D call uncertain. V was cut by 3 bases and J by 6 bases, with 6 bases left in between. The germline CDR1 and CDR2 sequences are LNHDA and SQIVND (reference sequence). This CDR3 comprises 11 residues. This chain's CDR3 is CASSMRSEQYF. The CDR3, as DNA: TGTGCCAGTAGTATGAGGAGCGAGCAGTACTTC. Using reference TRBV19 and TRBJ2-7 for the parts outside the CDR3, the full variable domain is DGGITQSPKYLFRKEGQNVTLSCEQNLNHDAMYWYRQDPGQGLRLIYYSQIVNDFQKGDIAEGYSVSREKKESFPLTVTSAQKNPTAFYLCASSMRSEQYFGPGTRLTVT.

This chain connects TRBV7-2 to TRBJ2-7; 7 positions agree with TRBD1. Germline CDR1 SGHTA, CDR2 FQGNSA. V lost 4 bases, J lost 3 bases, and 9 bases stayed unmatched. This CDR3 is built from 15 residues. CDR3 amino acids: CASSSIWTGNYEQYF. The CDR3 nucleotides are TGTGCCAGCAGCTCAATTTGGACAGGTAACTACGAGCAGTACTTC.

In its sample, this clone was seen once. The CDR3 DNA reads TGTGCCACCAGCGGTGGGACAGGGGGATATAGCAATCAGCCCCAGCATTTT. Its protein is CATSGGTGGYSNQPQHF. The rearrangement uses TRBV15 and TRBJ1-5; 11 positions match TRBD1. The V gene's germline CDR1 is LNHNV and CDR2 YYDKDF (reference sequence). The CDR3 covers 17 residues. Trimming took 5 bases from V and 0 from J; bases not matched to a gene: 6.